This TCR beta chain was sequenced in a study of T-cell memory formation after mild COVID-19. TCRdb re-called the 5' RACE reads with MiXCR, one entry per CDR3 protein. The data show approximately 500,000 distinct CDR3 sequences, 20% to 25% seen once. The CDR3 spans 16 residues. Germline V gives CDR1 SGHTA, CDR2 FQGNSA. Trimming removed 0 bases from V and 1 base from J; junction bases left unmatched: 5. This clonotype was seen at least ten times. This sequence was found in an adult woman who had mild COVID-19 (a few samples of this study predate the infection). Cell type and time point are not known. Sequenced: PBMCs or a T cell subset sorted from them (not recorded which). The chain carries TRBV7-2 and TRBJ2-5, with 7 bases fitting TRBD2. CDR3 nucleotide sequence: TGTGCCAGCAGCTTAGCCGAGCGGGGCGTCCAAGAGACCCAGTACTTC. Protein product: CASSLAERGVQETQYF.